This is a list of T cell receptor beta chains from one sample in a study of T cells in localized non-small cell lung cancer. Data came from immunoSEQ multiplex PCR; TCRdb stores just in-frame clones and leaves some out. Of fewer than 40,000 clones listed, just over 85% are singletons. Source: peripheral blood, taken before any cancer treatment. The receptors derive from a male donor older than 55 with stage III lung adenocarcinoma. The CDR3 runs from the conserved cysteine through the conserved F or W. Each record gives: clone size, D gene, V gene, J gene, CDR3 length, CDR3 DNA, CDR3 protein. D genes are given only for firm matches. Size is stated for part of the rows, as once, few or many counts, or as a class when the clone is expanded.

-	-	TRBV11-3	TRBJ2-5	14	TGTGCCAGCAGCTTGTGGGGCGTACAAGAGACCCAGTACTTC	CASSLWGVQETQYF
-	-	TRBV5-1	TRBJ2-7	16	TGCGCCAGCAGCCGTGGATGGACAGCCCTCTCCTACGAGCAGTACTTC	CASSRGWTALSYEQYF
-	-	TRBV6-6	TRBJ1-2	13	TGTGCCAGCAGTAGGACGGCTAACTATGGCTACACCTTC	CASSRTANYGYTF
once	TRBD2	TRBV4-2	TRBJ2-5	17	TGTGCCAGCAGCCCCACCCCCGGGCGGGGGAACCAAGAGACCCGGTACTTC	CASSPTPGRGNQETRYF
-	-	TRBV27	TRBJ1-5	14	TGTGCCAGCAGCAGGGAAGGGGGCAATCAGCCCCAGCATTTT	CASSREGGNQPQHF
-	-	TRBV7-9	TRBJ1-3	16	TGTGCCAGCAGCTTAGCGCAGGGATTTGGTGGAAACACCATATATTTT	CASSLAQGFGGNTIYF
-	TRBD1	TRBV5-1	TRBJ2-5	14	TGCGCCAGCAGCTCGGGACAGGGACAAGAGACCCAGTACTTC	CASSSGQGQETQYF
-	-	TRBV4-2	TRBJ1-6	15	TGTGCCAGCAGCCAAGTAGGGGAGGGGAATTCACCCCTCCACTTT	CASSQVGEGNSPLHF
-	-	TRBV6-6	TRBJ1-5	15	TGTGCCAGCAGTTACGAGCCCGCTGAAAATCAGCCCCAGCATTTT	CASSYEPAENQPQHF
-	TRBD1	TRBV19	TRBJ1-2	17	TGTGCCAGTAGTATTCTTTCTGGACAGGGCGACGACTATGGCTACACCTTC	CASSILSGQGDDYGYTF
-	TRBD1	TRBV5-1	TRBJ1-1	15	TGCGCCAGCAGCGAGGACAGGGCCCGAGGGACTGAAGCTTTCTTT	CASSEDRARGTEAFF
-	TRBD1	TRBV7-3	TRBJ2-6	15	TGTGCCAGCAGTCGGGACAGGGCTGGGGCCAACGTCCTGACTTTC	CASSRDRAGANVLTF
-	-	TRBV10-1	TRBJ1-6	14	TGCGCCAGCAGTGTTGGACAGCTAAATTCACCCCTCCACTTT	CASSVGQLNSPLHF
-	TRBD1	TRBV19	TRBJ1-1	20	TGTGCCAGTAGTATAGATGGGAGGACAGGGGGCCCCGGGGCCCCGAACGGGGCTTTCTTT	CASSIDGRTGGPGAPNGAFF
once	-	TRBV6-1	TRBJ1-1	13	TGTGCCAGCAGTGAGGTGAGGAACGCTGAAGCTTTCTTT	CASSEVRNAEAFF
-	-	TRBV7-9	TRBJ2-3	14	TGTGCCAGCAGCCCCCCGAGGATCACAGATACGCAGTATTTT	CASSPPRITDTQYF
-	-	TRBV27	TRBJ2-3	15	TGTGCCAGCAGCTACAGGGAGCGGTCGACAGATACGCAGTATTTT	CASSYRERSTDTQYF
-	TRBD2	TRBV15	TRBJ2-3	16	TGTGCCACCAGCAGCTATACTAGCGGGGGGAGAGGGACGCAGTATTTT	CATSSYTSGGRGTQYF
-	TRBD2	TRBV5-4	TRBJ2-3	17	TGTGCCAGCAGGCGGGGGGGAGTAGCGGGGAGCACAGATACGCAGTATTTT	CASRRGGVAGSTDTQYF
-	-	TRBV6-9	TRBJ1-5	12	TGTGCCAGCAGTTCCGGGAGTCAGCCCCAGCATTTT	CASSSGSQPQHF
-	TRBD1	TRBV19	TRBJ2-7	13	TGTGCCAGTAGTACGGGACAGTACTACGAGCAGTACTTC	CASSTGQYYEQYF
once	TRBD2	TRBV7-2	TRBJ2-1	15	TGTGCCAGCTCGAAACTAGCGGCCTCCTACAATGAGCAGTTCTTC	CASSKLAASYNEQFF
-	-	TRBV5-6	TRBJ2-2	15	TGTGCCAGCAGCTTGGAGGGAGCTGGCACCGGGGAGCTGTTTTTT	CASSLEGAGTGELFF
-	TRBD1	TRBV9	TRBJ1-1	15	TGTGCCAGCAGCGTAGTAGCAGGGGGGAGCACTGAAGCTTTCTTT	CASSVVAGGSTEAFF
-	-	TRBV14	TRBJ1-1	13	TGTGCCAGCAGCCCCAAGTTCGAAGCTGAAGCTTTCTTT	CASSPKFEAEAFF
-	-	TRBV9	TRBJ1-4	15	TGTGCCAGCAGCGTCACAGCCGCAACTAATGAAAAACTGTTTTTT	CASSVTAATNEKLFF
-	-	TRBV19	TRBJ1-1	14	TGTGCCAGTAGTATGGGGCGTATGAACACTGAAGCTTTCTTT	CASSMGRMNTEAFF
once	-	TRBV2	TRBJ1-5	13	TGTGCCAGCCTAGGACGTACGAATCAGCCCCAGCATTTT	CASLGRTNQPQHF
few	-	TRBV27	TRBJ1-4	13	TGTGCCAGCAGCTTACGGGGCAGCGAAAAACTGTTTTTT	CASSLRGSEKLFF
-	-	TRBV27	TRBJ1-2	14	TGTGCCAGCAGTTTAGGCCCATCCGGAGGTGGCTACACCTTC	CASSLGPSGGGYTF
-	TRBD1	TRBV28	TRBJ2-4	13	TGTGCCAGCTGGGGACAGGGGGCGAACATTCAGTACTTC	CASWGQGANIQYF
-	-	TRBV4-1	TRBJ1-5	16	TGCGCCAGCAGCCAAGGCACCGGGGCCAGCAATCAGCCCCAGCATTTT	CASSQGTGASNQPQHF
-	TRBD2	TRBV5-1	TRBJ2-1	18	TGCGCCAGCAGTTTTACTAGCGGGGGCCTCAGCCCCTACAATGAGCAGTTCTTC	CASSFTSGGLSPYNEQFF
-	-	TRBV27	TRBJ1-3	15	TGTGCCAGCAGTTTGCTCAATCGACCTGGAAACACCATATATTTT	CASSLLNRPGNTIYF
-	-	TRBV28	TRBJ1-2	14	TGTGCCAGCCTAGCAGGGACAACTAACTATGGCTACACCTTC	CASLAGTTNYGYTF
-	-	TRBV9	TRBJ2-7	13	TGTGCCAGCAGCGTAGGTCCGTCCTACGAGCAGTACTTC	CASSVGPSYEQYF
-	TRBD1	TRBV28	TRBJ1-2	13	TGTGCCAGCAGCAGGGACAGGTTTGGCGGCTACACCTTC	CASSRDRFGGYTF
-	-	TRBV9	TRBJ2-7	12	TGTGCCAGCAGCGTAGTTAACGGAAGACAGTACTTC	CASSVVNGRQYF
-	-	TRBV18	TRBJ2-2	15	TGTGCCAGCTCACCCGGCTGGGTGAACACCGGGGAGCTGTTTTTT	CASSPGWVNTGELFF
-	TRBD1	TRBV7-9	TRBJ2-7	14	TGTGCCAGCAGGAGCGGGACAGGGTTGCTCGAGCAGTACTTC	CASRSGTGLLEQYF
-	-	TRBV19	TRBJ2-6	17	TGTGCCAGTAGTGTACATAGCTCTCCCTCTGGGGCCAACGTCCTGACTTTC	CASSVHSSPSGANVLTF
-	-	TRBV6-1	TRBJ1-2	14	TGTGCCAGCAGCTCACCGACGATGGGGGTTGGCTACACCTTC	CASSSPTMGVGYTF
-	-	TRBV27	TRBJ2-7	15	TGTGCCAGCAGTTTGAGCGGGACAGGATACTACGAGCAGTACTTC	CASSLSGTGYYEQYF
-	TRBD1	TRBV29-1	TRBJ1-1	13	TGCAGCGTCACACAGGGGGTGAACACTGAAGCTTTCTTT	CSVTQGVNTEAFF
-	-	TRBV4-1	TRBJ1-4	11	TGCGCCAGCAGCCACCGCGAAAAACTGTTTTTT	CASSHREKLFF
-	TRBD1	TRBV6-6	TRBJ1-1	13	TGTGCCAGCAGCCGCCCGGGACAGCCTGAAGCTTTCTTT	CASSRPGQPEAFF
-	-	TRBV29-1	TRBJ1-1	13	TGCAGCGCAGACCAAAACAGGAACACTAAAGCTTTCTTT	CSADQNRNTKAFF
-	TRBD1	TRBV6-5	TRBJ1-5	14	TGTGCCAGCAGAGGACAGGGCGGCAATCAGCCCCAGCATTTT	CASRGQGGNQPQHF
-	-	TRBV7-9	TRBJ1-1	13	TGTGCCAGCAGCTTAGTACAGAAAGTTGAAGCTTTCTTT	CASSLVQKVEAFF
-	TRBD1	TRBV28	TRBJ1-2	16	TGTGCCAGCAGCCCCGTCGGGGACAGTTTTAACTATGGCTACACCTTC	CASSPVGDSFNYGYTF
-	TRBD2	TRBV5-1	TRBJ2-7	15	TGCGCCAGCAGCTTGGCAGCGGGGAAGGCTTACGAGCAATACTTC	CASSLAAGKAYEQYF
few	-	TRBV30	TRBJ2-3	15	TGTGCCTGGAGTCCTATAGGGGTGGGCACAGATACGCAGTATTTT	CAWSPIGVGTDTQYF
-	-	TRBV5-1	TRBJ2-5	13	TGCGCCAGCAGCTTGGACTCTTCCGAGACCCAGTACTTC	CASSLDSSETQYF